These T cell receptor beta chains were read from a single sample in a study of Graves' ophthalmopathy and Graves' hyperthyroidism. TCRdb re-analysed the multiplex PCR reads in MiXCR, keeping a single row per CDR3 protein. The table records over 150,000 distinct CDR3 sequences, about 40% of them present only once. Specimen: peripheral blood. The receptors come from a woman aged 40-49 years with Graves' ophthalmopathy. The CDR3 runs from the conserved cysteine through the conserved F or W. Fields, in order: D gene, clone size, V gene, J gene, CDR3 protein, CDR3 DNA. D genes are given only for firm matches. Clone size is stated in some rows and not others, as once, few, many or a class when expanded.

NA	many	TRBV28	TRBJ1-1	CASSPEEGFTTEAFF	TGTGCCAGCAGCCCCGAGGAGGGATTTACCACTGAAGCTTTCTTT
NA	many	TRBV19	TRBJ2-7	CASSAGDEQYF	TGTGCCAGTAGTGCTGGGGACGAGCAGTACTTC
TRBD2	NA	TRBV11-2	TRBJ2-5	CASSPGLAGWQETQYF	TGTGCCAGCAGCCCTGGACTAGCGGGGTGGCAAGAGACCCAGTACTTC
NA	many	TRBV12-3/TRBV12-4	TRBJ1-6	CASSLGMGGRSPLHF	TGTGCCAGCAGCCTAGGTATGGGGGGGCGGTCACCCCTCCACTTT
NA	many	TRBV7-9	TRBJ1-1	CASSFNRNKNTEAFF	TGTGCCAGCAGCTTTAATAGAAACAAGAACACTGAAGCTTTCTTT
TRBD1	once	TRBV5-1	TRBJ1-5	CASSQGPTGGGQPQHF	TGCGCCAGCAGCCAAGGGCCGACAGGGGGCGGGCAGCCCCAGCATTTT
NA	many	TRBV12-3/TRBV12-4	TRBJ2-7	CASSLAVYEQYF	TGTGCCAGCAGTTTAGCCGTCTACGAGCAGTACTTC
TRBD1	NA	TRBV11-2	TRBJ1-4	CASSLGFGTGIGGEEKLFF	TGTGCCAGCAGCTTAGGTTTCGGGACAGGGATAGGTGGTGAGGAAAAACTGTTTTTT
NA	few	TRBV6-1	TRBJ1-1	CASTVGTGGNTEAFF	TGTGCCAGCACAGTCGGGACCGGTGGGAACACTGAAGCTTTCTTT
NA	NA	TRBV28	TRBJ1-1	CASSPWGGGTEAFF	TGTGCCAGCAGTCCCTGGGGGGGCGGGACTGAAGCTTTCTTT
TRBD1	NA	TRBV7-8	TRBJ1-1	CASSLRGTGGTEAFF	TGTGCCAGCAGCTTAAGGGGGACAGGGGGAACTGAAGCTTTCTTT
NA	NA	TRBV28	TRBJ2-2	CASSRRDTGELFF	TGTGCCAGCAGTAGAAGGGACACCGGGGAGCTGTTTTTT
NA	NA	TRBV28	TRBJ1-5	CASSYDGPQHF	TGTGCCAGCAGTTATGATGGGCCCCAGCATTTT
NA	many	TRBV14	TRBJ1-1	CASSPIRTPNTEAFF	TGTGCCAGCAGCCCAATCAGGACTCCGAACACTGAAGCTTTCTTT
NA	NA	TRBV6-1	TRBJ1-2	CASSESPYRAANYGYTF	TGTGCCAGCAGTGAAAGTCCATACAGGGCTGCTAACTATGGCTACACCTTC
NA	many	TRBV28	TRBJ1-2	CASTIPGLLGYTF	TGTGCCAGCACTATACCGGGACTCCTTGGCTACACCTTC
NA	many	TRBV6-5	TRBJ1-2	CASSYGAGYGYTF	TGTGCCAGCAGTTACGGGGCAGGCTATGGCTACACCTTC
TRBD2	many	TRBV6-2/TRBV6-3	TRBJ2-7	CASSYSGLAEQYF	TGTGCCAGCAGTTACTCGGGACTAGCGGAGCAGTACTTC
TRBD1	NA	TRBV9	TRBJ2-7	CASSVMEQGLYEQYF	TGTGCCAGCAGCGTAATGGAACAGGGGCTGTACGAGCAGTACTTC
NA	many	TRBV6-1	TRBJ1-2	CASSERDPRDGYTF	TGTGCCAGCAGTGAACGGGACCCCAGAGATGGCTACACCTTC
NA	many	TRBV28	TRBJ1-1	CASMGGGLNTEAFF	TGTGCCAGCATGGGGGGAGGGCTGAACACTGAAGCTTTCTTT
NA	many	TRBV6-5	TRBJ2-7	CATTADEGDEQYF	TGTGCCACGACGGCGGATGAGGGGGACGAGCAGTACTTC
NA	NA	TRBV7-2	TRBJ2-5	CASSLRPKETQYF	TGTGCCAGCAGCTTAAGACCAAAAGAGACCCAGTACTTC
TRBD1	many	TRBV18	TRBJ1-5	CASSPGQNNQPQHF	TGTGCCAGCTCACCGGGACAGAACAATCAGCCCCAGCATTTT
NA	NA	TRBV28	TRBJ1-1	CASRRLAGPTEAFF	TGTGCCAGCAGACGTCTTGCGGGGCCCACTGAAGCTTTCTTT
NA	once	TRBV5-5	TRBJ2-5	CASSLTAHQETQYF	TGTGCCAGCAGCTTGACAGCACACCAAGAGACCCAGTACTTC
NA	many	TRBV2	TRBJ2-2	CASSGEMLGELFF	TGTGCCAGCAGTGGAGAGATGCTCGGGGAGCTGTTTTTT
NA	many	TRBV6-5	TRBJ1-1	CASSYSSTMNTEAFF	TGTGCCAGCAGTTACTCGTCGACAATGAACACTGAAGCTTTCTTT
TRBD1	few	TRBV6-1	TRBJ1-3	CASSAGQAYSGNTIYF	TGTGCCAGCAGTGCCGGACAGGCTTACTCTGGAAACACCATATATTTT
NA	once	TRBV6-1	TRBJ1-1	CASNDGPFSRGFF	TGTGCCAGCAACGACGGACCTTTCTCAAGGGGGTTCTTT
NA	many	TRBV15	TRBJ1-5	CATSLGRGSNQPQHF	TGTGCCACCAGCCTAGGACGGGGTAGCAATCAGCCCCAGCATTTT